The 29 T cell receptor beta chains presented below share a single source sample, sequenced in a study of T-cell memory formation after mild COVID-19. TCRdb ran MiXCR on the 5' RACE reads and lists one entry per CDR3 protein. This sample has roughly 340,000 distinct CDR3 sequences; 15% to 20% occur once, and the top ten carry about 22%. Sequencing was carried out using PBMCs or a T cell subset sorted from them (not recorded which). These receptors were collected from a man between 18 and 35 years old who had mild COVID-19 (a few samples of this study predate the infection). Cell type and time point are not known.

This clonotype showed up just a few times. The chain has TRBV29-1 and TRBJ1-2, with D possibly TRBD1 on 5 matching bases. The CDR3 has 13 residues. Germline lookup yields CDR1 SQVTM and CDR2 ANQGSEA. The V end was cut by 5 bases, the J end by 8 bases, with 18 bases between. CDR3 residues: CSVRQGGIWGYTF. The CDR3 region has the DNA TGCAGCGTTCGTCAGGGAGGGATTTGGGGCTACACCTTC.

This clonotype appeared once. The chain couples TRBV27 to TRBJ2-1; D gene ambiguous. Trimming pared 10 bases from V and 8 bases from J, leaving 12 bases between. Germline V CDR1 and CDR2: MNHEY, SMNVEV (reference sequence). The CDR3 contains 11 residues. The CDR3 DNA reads TGTGCCACCGGCGCGAGTGATGAGCAGTTCTTC. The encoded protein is CATGASDEQFF.

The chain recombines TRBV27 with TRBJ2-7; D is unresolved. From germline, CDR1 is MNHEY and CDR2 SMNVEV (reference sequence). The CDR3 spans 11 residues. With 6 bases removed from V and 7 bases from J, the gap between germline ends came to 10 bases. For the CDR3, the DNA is TGTGCCAGCAGGATATGGTGGGAGCAGTACGTC. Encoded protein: CASRIWWEQYV.

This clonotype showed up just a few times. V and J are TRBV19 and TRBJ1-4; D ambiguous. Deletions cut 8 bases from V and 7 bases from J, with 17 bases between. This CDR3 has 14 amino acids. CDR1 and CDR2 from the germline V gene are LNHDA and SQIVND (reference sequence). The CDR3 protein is CASGRWKRGEKLFF. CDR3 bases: TGTGCCAGTGGACGGTGGAAACGTGGTGAAAAACTGTTTTTT.

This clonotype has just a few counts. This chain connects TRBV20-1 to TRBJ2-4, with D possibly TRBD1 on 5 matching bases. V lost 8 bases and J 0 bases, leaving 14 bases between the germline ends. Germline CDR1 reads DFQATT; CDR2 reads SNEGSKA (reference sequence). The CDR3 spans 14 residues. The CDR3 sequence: CSKTQVLAKNIQYF. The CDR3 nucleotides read TGCAGTAAAACACAGGTTCTAGCCAAAAACATTCAGTACTTC.

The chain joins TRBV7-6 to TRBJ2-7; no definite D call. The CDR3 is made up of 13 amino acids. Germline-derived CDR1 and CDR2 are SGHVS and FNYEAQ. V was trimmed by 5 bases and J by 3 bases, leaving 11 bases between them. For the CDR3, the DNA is TGTGCCAGCAGCCAGCAGGAGCACTACGAGCAGTACTTC. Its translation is CASSQQEHYEQYF.

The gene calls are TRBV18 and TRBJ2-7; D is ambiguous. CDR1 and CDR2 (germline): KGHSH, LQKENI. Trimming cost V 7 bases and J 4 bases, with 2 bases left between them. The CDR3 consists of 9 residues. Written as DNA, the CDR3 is TGTGCCAGCTTATACGAGCAGTACTTC. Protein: CASLYEQYF. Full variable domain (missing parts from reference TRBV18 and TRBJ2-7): NAGVMQNPRHLVRRRGQEARLRCSPMKGHSHVYWYRQLPEEGLKFMVYLQKENIIDESGMPKERFSAEFPKEGPSILRIQQVVRGDSAAYFCASLYEQYFGPGTRLTVT.

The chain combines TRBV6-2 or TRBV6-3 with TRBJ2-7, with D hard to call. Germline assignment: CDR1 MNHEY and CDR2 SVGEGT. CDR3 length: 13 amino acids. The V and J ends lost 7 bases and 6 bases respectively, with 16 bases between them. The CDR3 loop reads CASMGQRFREQYV. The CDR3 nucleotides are TGTGCCAGCATGGGTCAGAGGTTCCGCGAGCAGTACGTC.

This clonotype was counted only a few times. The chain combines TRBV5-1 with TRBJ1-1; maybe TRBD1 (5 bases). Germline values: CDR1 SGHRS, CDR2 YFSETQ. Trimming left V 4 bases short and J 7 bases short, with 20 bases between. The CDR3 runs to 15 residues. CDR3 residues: CASSVMTVQSDEAFF. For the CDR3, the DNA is TGCGCCAGCAGCGTAATGACAGTCCAATCCGATGAAGCTTTCTTT.

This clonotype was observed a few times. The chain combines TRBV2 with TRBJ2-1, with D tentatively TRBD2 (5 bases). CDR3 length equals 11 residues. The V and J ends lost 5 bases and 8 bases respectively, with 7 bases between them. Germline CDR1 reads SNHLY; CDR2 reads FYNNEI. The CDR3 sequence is CASSTGYEQFF. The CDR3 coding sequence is TGTGCCAGCAGTACGGGGTATGAGCAGTTCTTC.

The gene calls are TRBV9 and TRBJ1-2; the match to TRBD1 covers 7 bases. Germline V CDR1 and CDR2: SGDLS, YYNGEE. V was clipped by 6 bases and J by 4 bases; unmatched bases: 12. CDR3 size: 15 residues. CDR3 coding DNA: TGTGCCAGCAAGATCAACAGGGGCAAGACCTATGGCTACACCTTC. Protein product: CASKINRGKTYGYTF.

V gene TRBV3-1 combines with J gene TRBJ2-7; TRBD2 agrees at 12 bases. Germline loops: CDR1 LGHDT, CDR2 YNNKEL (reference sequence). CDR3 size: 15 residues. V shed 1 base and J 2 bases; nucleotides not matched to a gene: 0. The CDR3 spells CASSQGTSGAYEQYF. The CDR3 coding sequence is TGTGCCAGCAGCCAAGGGACTAGCGGGGCCTACGAGCAGTACTTC.

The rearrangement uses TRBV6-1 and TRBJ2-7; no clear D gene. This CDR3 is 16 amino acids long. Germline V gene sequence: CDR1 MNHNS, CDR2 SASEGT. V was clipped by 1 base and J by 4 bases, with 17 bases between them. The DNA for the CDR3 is TGTGCCAGCAGTGAAGTTTTGTGGCGGAGCAATTACGAGCAGTACTTC. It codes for CASSEVLWRSNYEQYF.

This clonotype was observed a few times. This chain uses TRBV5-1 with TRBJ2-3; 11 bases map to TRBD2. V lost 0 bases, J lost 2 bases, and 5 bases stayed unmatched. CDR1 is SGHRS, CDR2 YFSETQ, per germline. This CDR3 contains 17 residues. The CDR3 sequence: CASSLETSGEFTDTQYF. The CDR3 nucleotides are TGCGCCAGCAGCTTGGAGACTAGCGGGGAATTCACAGATACGCAGTATTTT. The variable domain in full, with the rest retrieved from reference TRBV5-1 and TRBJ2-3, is KAGVTQTPRYLIKTRGQQVTLSCSPISGHRSVSWYQQTPGQGLQFLFEYFSETQRNKGNFPGRFSGRQFSNSRSEMNVSTLELGDSALYLCASSLETSGEFTDTQYFGPGTRLTVL.

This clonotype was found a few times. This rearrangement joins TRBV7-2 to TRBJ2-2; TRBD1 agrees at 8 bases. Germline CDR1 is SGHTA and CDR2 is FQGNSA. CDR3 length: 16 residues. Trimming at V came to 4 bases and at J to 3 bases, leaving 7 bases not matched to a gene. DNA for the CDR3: TGTGCCAGCAGCTCTGGACAGGGAGGTGACACCGGGGAGCTGTTTTTT. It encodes CASSSGQGGDTGELFF.

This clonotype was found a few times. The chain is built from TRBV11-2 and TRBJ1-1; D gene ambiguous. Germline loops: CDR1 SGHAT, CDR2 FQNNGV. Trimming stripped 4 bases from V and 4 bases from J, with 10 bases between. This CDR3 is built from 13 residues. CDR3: CASSSHGPTEAFF. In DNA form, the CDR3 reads TGTGCCAGCAGCTCCCACGGGCCCACTGAAGCTTTCTTT.

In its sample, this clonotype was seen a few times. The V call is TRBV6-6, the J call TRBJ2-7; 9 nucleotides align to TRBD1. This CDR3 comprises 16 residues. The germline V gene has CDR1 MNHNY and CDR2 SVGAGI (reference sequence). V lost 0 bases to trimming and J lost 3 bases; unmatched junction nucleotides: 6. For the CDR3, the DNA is TGTGCCAGCAGTTACTCACGGGACAGGGTGAACTACGAGCAGTACGTC. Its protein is CASSYSRDRVNYEQYV.

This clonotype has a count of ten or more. The CDR3: CASSLVRVTGELFF. In DNA form, the CDR3 reads TGTGCCAGCAGCTTAGTGAGGGTCACCGGGGAGCTGTTTTTT. The chain carries TRBV7-8 and TRBJ2-2, with D tentatively TRBD2 (5 bases). The germline V and J ends were trimmed by 1 base and 4 bases, with 7 bases remaining between them. The CDR3 has 14 residues. Germline V gene lookup returns CDR1 SGHVS and CDR2 FQNEAQ.

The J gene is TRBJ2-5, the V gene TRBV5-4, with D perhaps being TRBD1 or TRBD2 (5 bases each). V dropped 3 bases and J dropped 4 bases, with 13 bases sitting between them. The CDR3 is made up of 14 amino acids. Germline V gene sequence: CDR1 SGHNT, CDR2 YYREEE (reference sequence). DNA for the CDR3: TGTGCCAGCAGCTCCTTAACCGGGACAGAGACCCAGTACTTC. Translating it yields CASSSLTGTETQYF.

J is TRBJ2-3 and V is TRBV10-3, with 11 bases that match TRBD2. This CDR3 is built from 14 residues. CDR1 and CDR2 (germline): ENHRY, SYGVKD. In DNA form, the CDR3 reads TGTGGGTCCATGGCGTCTAGCGGGGGGGATACGCAGTATTTT. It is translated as CGSMASSGGDTQYF.

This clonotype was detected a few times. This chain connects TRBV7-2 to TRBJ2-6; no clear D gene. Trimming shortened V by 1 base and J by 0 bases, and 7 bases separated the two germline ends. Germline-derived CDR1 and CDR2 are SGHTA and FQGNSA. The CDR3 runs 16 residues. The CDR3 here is CASSLEALSGANVLTF. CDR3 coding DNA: TGTGCCAGCAGCTTAGAGGCACTCTCTGGGGCCAACGTCCTGACTTTC.

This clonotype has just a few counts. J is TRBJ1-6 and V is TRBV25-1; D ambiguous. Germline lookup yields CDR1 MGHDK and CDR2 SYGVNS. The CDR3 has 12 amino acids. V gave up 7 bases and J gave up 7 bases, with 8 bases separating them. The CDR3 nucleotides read TGTGCCAGCACTGACTGGAATTCACCCCTCCACTTT. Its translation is CASTDWNSPLHF.

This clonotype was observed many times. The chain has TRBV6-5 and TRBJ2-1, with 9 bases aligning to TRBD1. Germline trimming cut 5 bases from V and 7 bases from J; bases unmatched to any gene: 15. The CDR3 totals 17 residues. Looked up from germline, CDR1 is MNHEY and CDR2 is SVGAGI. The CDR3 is CASSRRQGVGLRNEQFF. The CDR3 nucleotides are TGTGCCAGCAGTAGAAGACAGGGGGTGGGGTTGAGGAATGAGCAGTTCTTC.

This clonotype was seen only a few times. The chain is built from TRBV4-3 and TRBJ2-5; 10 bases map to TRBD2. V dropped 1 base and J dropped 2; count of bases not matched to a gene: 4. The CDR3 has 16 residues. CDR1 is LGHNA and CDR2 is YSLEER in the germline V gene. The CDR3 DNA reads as TGCGCCAGCAGCCAAGTGAGCGGGGGGGATCAAGAGACCCAGTACTTC. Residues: CASSQVSGGDQETQYF.

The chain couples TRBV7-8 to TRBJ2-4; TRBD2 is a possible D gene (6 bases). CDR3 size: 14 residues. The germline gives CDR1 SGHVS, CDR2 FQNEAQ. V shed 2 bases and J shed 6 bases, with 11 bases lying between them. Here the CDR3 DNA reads TGTGCCAGCAGCTTATGGCGGGACGGAAACATTCAGTACTTC. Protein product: CASSLWRDGNIQYF.

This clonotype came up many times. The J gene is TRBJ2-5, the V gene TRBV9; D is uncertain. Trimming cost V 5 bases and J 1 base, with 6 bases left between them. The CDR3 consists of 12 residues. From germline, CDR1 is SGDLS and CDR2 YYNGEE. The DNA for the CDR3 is TGTGCCAGCAGTCGACCCCAAGAGACCCAGTACTTC. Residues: CASSRPQETQYF.

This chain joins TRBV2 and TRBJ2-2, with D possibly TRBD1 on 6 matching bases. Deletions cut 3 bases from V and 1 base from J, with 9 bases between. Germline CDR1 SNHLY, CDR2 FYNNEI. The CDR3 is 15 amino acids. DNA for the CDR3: TGTGCCAGCAGTGAGTGGACAGAGAACACCGGGGAGCTGTTTTTT. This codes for CASSEWTENTGELFF.

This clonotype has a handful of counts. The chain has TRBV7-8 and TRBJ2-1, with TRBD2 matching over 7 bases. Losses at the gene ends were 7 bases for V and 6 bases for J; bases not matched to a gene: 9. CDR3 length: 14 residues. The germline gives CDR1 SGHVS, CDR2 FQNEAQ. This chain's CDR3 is CASNAAGVLNEQFF. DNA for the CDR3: TGTGCCAGCAACGCTGCGGGGGTACTCAATGAGCAGTTCTTC.

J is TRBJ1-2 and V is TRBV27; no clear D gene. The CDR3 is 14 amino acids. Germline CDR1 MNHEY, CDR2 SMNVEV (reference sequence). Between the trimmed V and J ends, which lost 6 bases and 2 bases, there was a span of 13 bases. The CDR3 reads CASRGNNLNYGYTF. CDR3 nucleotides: TGTGCCAGCAGGGGTAATAACCTGAACTATGGCTACACCTTC.